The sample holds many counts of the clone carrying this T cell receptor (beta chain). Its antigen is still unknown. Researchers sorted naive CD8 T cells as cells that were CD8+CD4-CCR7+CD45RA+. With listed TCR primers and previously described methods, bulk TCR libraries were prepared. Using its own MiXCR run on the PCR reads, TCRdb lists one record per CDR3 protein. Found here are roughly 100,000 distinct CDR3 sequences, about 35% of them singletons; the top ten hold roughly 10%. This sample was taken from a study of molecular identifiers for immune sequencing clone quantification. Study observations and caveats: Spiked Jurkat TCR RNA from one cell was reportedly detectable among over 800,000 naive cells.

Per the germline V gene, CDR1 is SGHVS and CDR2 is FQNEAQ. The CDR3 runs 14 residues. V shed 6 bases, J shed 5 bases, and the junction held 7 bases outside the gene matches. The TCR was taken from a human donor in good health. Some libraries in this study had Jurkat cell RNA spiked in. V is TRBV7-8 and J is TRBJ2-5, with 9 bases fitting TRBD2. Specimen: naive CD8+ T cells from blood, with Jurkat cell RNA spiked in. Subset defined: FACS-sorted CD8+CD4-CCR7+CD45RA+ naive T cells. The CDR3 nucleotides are TGTGCCAGCAGTGGCGGGAGGGCCTCGGAGACCCAGTACTTC. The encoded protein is CASSGGRASETQYF.